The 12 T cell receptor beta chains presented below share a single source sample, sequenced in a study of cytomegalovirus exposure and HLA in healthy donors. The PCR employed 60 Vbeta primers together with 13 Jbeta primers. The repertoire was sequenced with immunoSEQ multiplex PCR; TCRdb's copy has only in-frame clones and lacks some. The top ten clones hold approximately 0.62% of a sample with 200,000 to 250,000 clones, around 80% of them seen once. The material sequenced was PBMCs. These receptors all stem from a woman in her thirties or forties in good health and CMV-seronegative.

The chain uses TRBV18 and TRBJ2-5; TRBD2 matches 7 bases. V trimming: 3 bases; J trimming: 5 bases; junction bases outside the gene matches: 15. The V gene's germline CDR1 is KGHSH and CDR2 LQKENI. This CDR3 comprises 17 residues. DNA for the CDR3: TGTGCCAGCTCACCTTCATCGAGCGGGGCAGGCGGCGAGACCCAGTACTTC. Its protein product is CASSPSSSGAGGETQYF.

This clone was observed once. In DNA, the CDR3 is TGTGCCAGCAGGGCTGTGGACACTGAAGCTTTCTTT. The encoded protein is CASRAVDTEAFF. The chain carries TRBV25-1 and TRBJ1-1; D is uncertain. CDR1 is MGHDK, CDR2 SYGVNS, per germline. The CDR3 is made up of 12 amino acids. V shed 6 bases and J shed 3 bases, with 8 bases lying between them.

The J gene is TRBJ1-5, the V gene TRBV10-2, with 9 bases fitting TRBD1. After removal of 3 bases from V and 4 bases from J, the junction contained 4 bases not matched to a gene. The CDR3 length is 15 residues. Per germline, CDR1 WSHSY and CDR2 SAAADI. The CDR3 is CASSEQGALNQPQHF. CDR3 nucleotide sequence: TGCGCCAGCAGTGAACAGGGGGCTTTAAATCAGCCCCAGCATTTT.

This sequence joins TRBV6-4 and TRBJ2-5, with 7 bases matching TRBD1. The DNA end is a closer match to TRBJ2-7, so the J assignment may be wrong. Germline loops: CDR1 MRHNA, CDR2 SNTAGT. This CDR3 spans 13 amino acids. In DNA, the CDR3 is TGTGCCAGCAGCGGAGACAGGGCCTACGAGCAGTACTTC. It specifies CASSGDRAYEQYF.

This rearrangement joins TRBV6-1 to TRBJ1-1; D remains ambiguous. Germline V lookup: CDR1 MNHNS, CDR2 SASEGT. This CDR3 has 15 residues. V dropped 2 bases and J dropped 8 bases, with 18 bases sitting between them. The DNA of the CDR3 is TGTGCCAGCAGTGAATCGCTAGGGCGGAGGGTAGAAGCTTTCTTT. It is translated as CASSESLGRRVEAFF.

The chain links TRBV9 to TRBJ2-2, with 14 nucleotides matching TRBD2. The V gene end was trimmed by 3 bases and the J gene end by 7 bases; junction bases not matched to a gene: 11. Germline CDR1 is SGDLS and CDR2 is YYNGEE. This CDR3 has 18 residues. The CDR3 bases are TGTGCCAGCAGCGAGACTAGCGGGGGGGCGAGGTCTCACGGGGAGCTGTTTTTT. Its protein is CASSETSGGARSHGELFF.

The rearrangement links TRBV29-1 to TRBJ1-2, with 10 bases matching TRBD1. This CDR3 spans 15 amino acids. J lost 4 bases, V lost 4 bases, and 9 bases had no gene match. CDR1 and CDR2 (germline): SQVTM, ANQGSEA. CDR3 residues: CSVVSGTGALYGYTF. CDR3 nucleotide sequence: TGCAGCGTTGTCTCCGGGACAGGGGCGCTCTATGGCTACACCTTC.

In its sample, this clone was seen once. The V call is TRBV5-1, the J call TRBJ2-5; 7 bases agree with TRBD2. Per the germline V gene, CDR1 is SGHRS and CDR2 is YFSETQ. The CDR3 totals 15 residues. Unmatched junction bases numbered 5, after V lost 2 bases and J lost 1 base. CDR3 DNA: TGCGCCAGCAGCTTTCAGGGCGGGGGCCAAGAGACCCAGTACTTC. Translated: CASSFQGGGQETQYF. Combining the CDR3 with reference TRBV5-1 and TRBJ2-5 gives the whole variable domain KAGVTQTPRYLIKTRGQQVTLSCSPISGHRSVSWYQQTPGQGLQFLFEYFSETQRNKGNFPGRFSGRQFSNSRSEMNVSTLELGDSALYLCASSFQGGGQETQYFGPGTRLLVL.

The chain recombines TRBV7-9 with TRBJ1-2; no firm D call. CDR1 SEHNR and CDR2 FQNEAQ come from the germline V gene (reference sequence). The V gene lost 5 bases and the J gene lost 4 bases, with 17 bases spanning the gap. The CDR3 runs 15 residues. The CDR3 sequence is CASSPQRWESYGYTF. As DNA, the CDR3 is TGTGCCAGCAGCCCTCAGAGGTGGGAGAGCTATGGCTACACCTTC.

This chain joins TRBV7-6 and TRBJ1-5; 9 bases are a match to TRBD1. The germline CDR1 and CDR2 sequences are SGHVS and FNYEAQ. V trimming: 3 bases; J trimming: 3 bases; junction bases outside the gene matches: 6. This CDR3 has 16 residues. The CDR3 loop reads CASSLTGGGYNQPQHF. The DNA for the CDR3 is TGTGCCAGCAGCTTGACAGGGGGGGGGTACAATCAGCCCCAGCATTTT.

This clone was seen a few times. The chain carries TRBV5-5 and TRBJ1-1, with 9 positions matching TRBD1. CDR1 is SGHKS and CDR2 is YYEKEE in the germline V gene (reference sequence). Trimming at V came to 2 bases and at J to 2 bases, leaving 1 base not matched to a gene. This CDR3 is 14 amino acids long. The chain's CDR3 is CASSFTGGNTEAFF. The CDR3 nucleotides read TGTGCCAGCAGCTTCACAGGGGGCAACACTGAAGCTTTCTTT.

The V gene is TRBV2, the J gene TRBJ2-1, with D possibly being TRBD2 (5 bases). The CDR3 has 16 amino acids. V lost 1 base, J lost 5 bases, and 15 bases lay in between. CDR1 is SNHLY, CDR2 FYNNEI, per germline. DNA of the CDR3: TGTGCCAGCAGTGAAGGGAGGCTATTAAGCAACAATGAGCAGTTCTTC. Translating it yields CASSEGRLLSNNEQFF.